Listed below are T cell receptor beta chains from one sample, sequenced in a study of T cells in Graves' hyperthyroidism and ophthalmopathy. TCRdb itself ran the multiplex PCR reads through MiXCR, one entry per CDR3 protein. Of roughly 420,000 distinct CDR3 sequences in the sample, approximately 13% are singletons; the top ten hold roughly 4.8%. Sequencing input: blood. All receptors derive from a woman aged 18-29 years with Graves' hyperthyroidism. CDR3s include the opening cysteine and the closing phenylalanine or tryptophan. The D gene is left open where the match is weak. The size entry is marked missing in some rows and otherwise reads once, few, many or a size class.

NA	few	TRBV3-1	TRBJ1-1	TGTGCCAGCAGCCCTCCCGGCGGCACTGAAGCTTTCTTT	CASSPPGGTEAFF
NA	many	TRBV12-3/TRBV12-4	TRBJ1-2	TGTGCCAGCAGTCCCGACACCTATGGCTACACCTTC	CASSPDTYGYTF
NA	many	TRBV7-2	TRBJ2-3	TGTGCCAGCAGCCCGGGCGGGATGGGCACAGATACGCAGTATTTT	CASSPGGMGTDTQYF
TRBD1	many	TRBV19	TRBJ1-1	TGTGCCAGTAGGAAGACAGGGGGCGCGCACACTGAAGCTTTCTTT	CASRKTGGAHTEAFF
NA	NA	TRBV2	TRBJ2-2	TGTGCCAGCAGCGTAGAGCCGGGAAGGTACACCGGGGAGCTGTTTTTT	CASSVEPGRYTGELFF
NA	many	TRBV2	TRBJ2-7	TGTGCCAGCAGCCCCTTATCTACCGAGCAGTACTTC	CASSPLSTEQYF
NA	many	TRBV2	TRBJ1-1	TGTGCCAGCAGTGAGGGCGGGCTGAACACTGAAGCTTTCTTT	CASSEGGLNTEAFF
TRBD1	NA	TRBV20-1	TRBJ1-5	TGCAGTGCTAGAGGGGACAGGGATTATAGCAATCAGCCCCAGCATTTT	CSARGDRDYSNQPQHF
TRBD1	many	TRBV6-6	TRBJ1-1	TGTGCCAGCAGTTACCCCTCAGCCAGGGGGGGGGCTTTCTTT	CASSYPSARGGAFF
NA	NA	TRBV5-1	TRBJ1-1	TGCGCCAGCAGAAACACAAAAGACATTTCGAGGAGGGGCACTGAAGCTTTCTTT	CASRNTKDISRRGTEAFF
NA	NA	TRBV6-1	TRBJ2-1	TGTGCCAGCAGTTACGCGGCCGACTACAATGAGCAGTTCTTC	CASSYAADYNEQFF
NA	many	TRBV12-3/TRBV12-4	TRBJ2-5	TGTGCCAGCAGTTTCGGTCCGGGGACGGAGACCCAGTACTTC	CASSFGPGTETQYF
TRBD1	NA	TRBV11-2	TRBJ2-7	TGTGCCACCGAGGGACAGGTCCACGAGCAGTACTTC	CATEGQVHEQYF
NA	many	TRBV27	TRBJ2-5	TGTGCCAGCAGTCCGACCGCCTGGGGAGAGACCCAGTACTTC	CASSPTAWGETQYF
TRBD2	NA	TRBV5-1	TRBJ2-7	TGCGCCAGCAGCTTGGTTCTAGCGGGAGGCGAGCAGTACTTC	CASSLVLAGGEQYF
NA	few	TRBV19	TRBJ2-1	TGTGCCAGTAGGCGGGGACTCACGGTAGGGGGGGATGAGCAGTTCTTC	CASRRGLTVGGDEQFF
NA	many	TRBV11-2	TRBJ2-1	TGTGCCAGCAGCCCCACCTGGGGCAATGAGCAGTTCTTC	CASSPTWGNEQFF
TRBD2	few	TRBV20-1	TRBJ2-3	TGCAGTGTTATGACTAGCGGGAGTCCAGATACGCAGTATTTT	CSVMTSGSPDTQYF
NA	many	TRBV11-3	TRBJ2-1	TGTGCCAGCAGCTTAAGCCCTCTCGAGAATGAGCAGTTCTTC	CASSLSPLENEQFF
TRBD1	many	TRBV20-1	TRBJ1-5	TGCAGTGCTAGAGGCCGACAGGGAGGAAACAATCAGCCCCAGCATTTT	CSARGRQGGNNQPQHF
NA	NA	TRBV20-1	TRBJ2-7	TGCAGTGCTAGAGGACCGGACAGTTCTATCGACTACGAGCAGTACTTC	CSARGPDSSIDYEQYF
TRBD2	few	TRBV6-1	TRBJ2-1	TGTGCCAGCAGACGAGCGGGGGGAAAGCAGTTCTTC	CASRRAGGKQFF
NA	many	TRBV5-5	TRBJ1-4	TGTGCCAGCAGCCCCCTTGGCTCTAATGAAAAACTGTTTTTT	CASSPLGSNEKLFF
NA	many	TRBV2	TRBJ2-1	TGTGCCAGCAGAGGCCAGTCCCAGCTGGGTGAGCAGTTCTTC	CASRGQSQLGEQFF
TRBD1	NA	TRBV19	TRBJ2-7	TGTGCCAGTAGTATAGAGACAGGGGGGTACTACGAGCAGTACTTC	CASSIETGGYYEQYF
NA	many	TRBV18	TRBJ2-5	TGTGCCAGCTCACGGCAAGCGCCAGGGCGCGGAGAGACCCAGTACTTC	CASSRQAPGRGETQYF
NA	NA	TRBV7-9	TRBJ1-1	TGTGCCAGCAGCTTAGGGACCGGGAGGGCTTTCTTT	CASSLGTGRAFF
TRBD1	many	TRBV28	TRBJ2-1	TGTGCCAGCACGGGACAGGGGCGAAGTGAGCAGTTCTTC	CASTGQGRSEQFF
TRBD2	many	TRBV10-3	TRBJ2-3	TGTGCCATCAGTGAGTCGGGAGGGGCAAGCACAGATACGCAGTATTTT	CAISESGGASTDTQYF
NA	NA	TRBV20-1	TRBJ2-7	TGCAGTGCTAGAGTCGTTGGGCGGCGTCCTACCCCCTACGAGCAGTACTTC	CSARVVGRRPTPYEQYF
NA	many	TRBV12-3/TRBV12-4	TRBJ2-5	TGTGCCAGCATCAAACTCGGGCAAGAGACCCAGTACTTC	CASIKLGQETQYF
NA	many	TRBV7-2	TRBJ2-1	TGTGCCAGCTTAGGTGAGGGATGGTCCAATGAGCAGTTCTTC	CASLGEGWSNEQFF
NA	many	TRBV30	TRBJ2-5	TGTGCCTGTACAATTGGATCCGGACGGACACTACAAGAGACCCAGTACTTC	CACTIGSGRTLQETQYF
NA	many	TRBV20-1	TRBJ2-7	TGCAGTGCTGGGTCCGGACTCCGCTACGAGCAGTACTTC	CSAGSGLRYEQYF
NA	many	TRBV6-2/TRBV6-3	TRBJ1-1	TGTGCCAGCAGTTATACCAAGAACACTGAAGCTTTCTTT	CASSYTKNTEAFF
TRBD2	few	TRBV9	TRBJ2-1	TGTGCCAGCAGCGATCCTAGGACTAGCGGGAGCAATGAGCAGTTCTTC	CASSDPRTSGSNEQFF
TRBD2	many	TRBV12-3/TRBV12-4	TRBJ2-1	TGTGCCAGCAGTTTCCTAGCGGGGAGGGGGATTGGCAATGAGCAGTTCTTC	CASSFLAGRGIGNEQFF
TRBD1	few	TRBV6-1	TRBJ1-1	TGTGCCAGCAGTCGCCGACAGGGAGGGAACACTGAAGCTTTCTTT	CASSRRQGGNTEAFF
NA	many	TRBV6-2/TRBV6-3	TRBJ1-5	TGTGCCAGCAGTTACTCGATGGGACAATCAACAAGATATAGCAATCAGCCCCAGCATTTT	CASSYSMGQSTRYSNQPQHF
NA	many	TRBV4-1	TRBJ1-5	TGCGCCAGCAGCCAAGATAGGGAGGCTTATCAGCCCCAGCATTTT	CASSQDREAYQPQHF
TRBD1	many	TRBV7-2	TRBJ2-1	TGTGCCAGCAGCTTTAGCCAGGGGGCAAATGAGCAGTTCTTC	CASSFSQGANEQFF
NA	many	TRBV12-3/TRBV12-4	TRBJ1-1	TGTGCCAGCAGTTGGCAACAGGGAATGAACACTGAAGCTTTCTTT	CASSWQQGMNTEAFF
TRBD1	few	TRBV7-9	TRBJ2-3	TGTGCCAGCAGCTCAAAGGGAACGACCGGGACAGGGGGCACAGATACGCAGTATTTT	CASSSKGTTGTGGTDTQYF
NA	many	TRBV7-2	TRBJ2-7	TGTGCCAGCAGCTTAGCGCGGGGGACAGCCTACGAGCAGTACTTC	CASSLARGTAYEQYF
NA	many	TRBV30	TRBJ2-3	TGTGCCTGGAGTTCGGGCGGGGCTAGCACAGATACGCAGTATTTT	CAWSSGGASTDTQYF
NA	many	TRBV6-9	TRBJ2-3	TGTGCCACAAATAACAGGGGTGATGCGTCCCGGGAGAGGGATACGCAGTATTTT	CATNNRGDASRERDTQYF
NA	many	TRBV20-1	TRBJ1-5	TGCAGTGCTAGAGGGCCGGAGCATCAGCCCCAGCATTTT	CSARGPEHQPQHF
NA	NA	TRBV9	TRBJ1-1	TGTGCCAGCAGCCTGGGGGGGGAGAGGGAAGCTTTCTTT	CASSLGGEREAFF
NA	NA	TRBV12-3/TRBV12-4	TRBJ2-1	TGTGCCAGCAGTTTAAAGGGTATGTTCCACAATGGTGAGCAGTTCTTC	CASSLKGMFHNGEQFF
TRBD1	many	TRBV11-3	TRBJ1-3	TGTGCCAGCAGCTACCGACAGGGCACTGGAAACACCATATATTTT	CASSYRQGTGNTIYF
TRBD2	many	TRBV6-5	TRBJ2-5	TGTGCCAGCAGTTACTCTGAGCCGGGACTAGGGACCCAGTACTTC	CASSYSEPGLGTQYF
NA	few	TRBV3-1	TRBJ2-1	TGTGCCAGCAGCCCGCACAGGGACGGTGAGCAGTTCTTC	CASSPHRDGEQFF
TRBD1	many	TRBV6-2/TRBV6-3	TRBJ1-2	TGTGCCAGCAGTTACGCCCCACAGGGGGCGGTTGGCTACACCTTC	CASSYAPQGAVGYTF
NA	many	TRBV7-3	TRBJ2-2	TGTGCCAGCAGCCCGCGCGGTAGCGGAGACCCAGGGGAGCTGTTTTTT	CASSPRGSGDPGELFF
NA	once	TRBV4-1	TRBJ2-5	TGCACCAGCAGCCAAGATACGGGGGCGACCCAGTGCTTC	CTSSQDTGATQCF
NA	many	TRBV5-1	TRBJ2-3	TGCGCCAGCAGCACGAACGGCGGAGGGACAGATACGCAGTATTTT	CASSTNGGGTDTQYF
TRBD2	NA	TRBV28	TRBJ2-7	TGTGCCAGCAGTTTCCCGACTAGCGGGATTAACGAGCAGTACTTC	CASSFPTSGINEQYF
TRBD2	many	TRBV2	TRBJ2-2	TGTGCCAGCAGTTCCGCGGGACTAGCGGGAGTCGGGGAGCTGTTTTTT	CASSSAGLAGVGELFF
NA	NA	TRBV6-2/TRBV6-3	TRBJ1-5	TGTGCCAGCAGCCCTAGACCAATACAGCGATCCGTCAATCAGCCCCAGCATTTT	CASSPRPIQRSVNQPQHF
TRBD1	many	TRBV2	TRBJ1-5	TGTGCCAGCAGTACCCGCCCCGGACAGGGGAATCAGCCCCAGCATTTT	CASSTRPGQGNQPQHF